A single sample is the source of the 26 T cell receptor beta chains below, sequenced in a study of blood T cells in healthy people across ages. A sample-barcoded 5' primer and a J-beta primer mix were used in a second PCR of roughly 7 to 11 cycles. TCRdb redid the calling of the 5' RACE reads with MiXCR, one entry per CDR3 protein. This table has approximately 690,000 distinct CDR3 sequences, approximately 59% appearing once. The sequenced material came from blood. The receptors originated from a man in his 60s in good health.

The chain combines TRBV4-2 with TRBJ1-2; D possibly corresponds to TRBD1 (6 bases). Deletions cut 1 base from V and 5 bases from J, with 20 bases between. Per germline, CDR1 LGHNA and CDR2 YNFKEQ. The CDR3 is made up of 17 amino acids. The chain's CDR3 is CASSQVIGGGLGYGYTF. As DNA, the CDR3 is TGTGCCAGCAGCCAAGTAATAGGCGGGGGGCTCGGTTATGGCTACACCTTC.

CDR3 nucleotide sequence: TGTGCCAGCAGCCCCCCAGCGGGGACCCAGTACTTC. Translating gives CASSPPAGTQYF. This chain uses TRBV11-3 with TRBJ2-7; D might be TRBD2 (6 bases). The J call may be faulty, since TRBJ2-5 better matches the DNA end. CDR3 size: 12 residues. Germline CDR1 reads SGHNT; CDR2 reads YENEEA.

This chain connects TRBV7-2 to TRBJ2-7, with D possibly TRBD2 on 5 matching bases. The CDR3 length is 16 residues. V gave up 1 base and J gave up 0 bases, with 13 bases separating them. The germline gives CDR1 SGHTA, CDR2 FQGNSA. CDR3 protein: CASSLGGAASSYEQYF. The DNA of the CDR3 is TGTGCCAGCAGCTTAGGGGGAGCGGCGAGCTCCTACGAGCAGTACTTC.

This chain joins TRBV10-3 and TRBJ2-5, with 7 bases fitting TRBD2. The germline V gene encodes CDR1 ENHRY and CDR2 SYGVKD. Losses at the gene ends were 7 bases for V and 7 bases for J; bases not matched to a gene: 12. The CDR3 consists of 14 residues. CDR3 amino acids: CAITESGDVGTQYF. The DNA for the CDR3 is TGTGCCATCACCGAAAGCGGGGACGTAGGGACCCAGTACTTC.

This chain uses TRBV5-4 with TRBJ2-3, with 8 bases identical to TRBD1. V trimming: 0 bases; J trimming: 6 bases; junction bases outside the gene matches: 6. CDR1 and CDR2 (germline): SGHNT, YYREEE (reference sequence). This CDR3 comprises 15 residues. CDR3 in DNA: TGTGCCAGCAGCTTGGTGACAGGGGAAAGGGATACGCAGTATTTT. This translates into CASSLVTGERDTQYF.

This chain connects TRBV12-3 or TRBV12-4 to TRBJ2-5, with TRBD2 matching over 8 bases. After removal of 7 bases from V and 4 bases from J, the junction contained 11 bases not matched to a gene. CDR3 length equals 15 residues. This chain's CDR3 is CASTGGGGTIETQYF. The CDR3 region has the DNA TGTGCCAGCACGGGGGGCGGGGGGACTATAGAGACCCAGTACTTC.

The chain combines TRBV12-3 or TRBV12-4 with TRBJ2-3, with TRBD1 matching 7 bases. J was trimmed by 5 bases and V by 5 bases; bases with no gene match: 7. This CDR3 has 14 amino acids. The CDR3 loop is CASSGWDSLDTQYF. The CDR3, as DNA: TGTGCCAGCAGTGGTTGGGACAGCCTAGATACGCAGTATTTT.

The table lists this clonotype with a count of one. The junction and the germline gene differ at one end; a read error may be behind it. Written as DNA, the CDR3 is TGTGCCAGCAGTCCGACAGGGGGTTGGATGGACTATGGCCACACCTTC. Protein sequence: CASSPTGGWMDYGHTF. This sequence joins TRBV12-3 or TRBV12-4 and TRBJ1-2, with 9 bases matching TRBD1. The CDR3 runs to 16 residues.

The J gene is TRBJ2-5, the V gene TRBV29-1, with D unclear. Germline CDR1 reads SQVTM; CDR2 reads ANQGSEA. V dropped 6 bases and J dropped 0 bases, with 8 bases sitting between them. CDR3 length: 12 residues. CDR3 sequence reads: CSVKQYQETQYF. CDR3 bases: TGCAGCGTGAAACAGTACCAAGAGACCCAGTACTTC. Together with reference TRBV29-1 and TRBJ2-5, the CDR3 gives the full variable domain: SAVISQKPSRDICQRGTSLTIQCQVDSQVTMMFWYRQQPGQSLTLIATANQGSEATYESGFVIDKFPISRPNLTFSTLTVSNMSPEDSSIYLCSVKQYQETQYFGPGTRLLVL.

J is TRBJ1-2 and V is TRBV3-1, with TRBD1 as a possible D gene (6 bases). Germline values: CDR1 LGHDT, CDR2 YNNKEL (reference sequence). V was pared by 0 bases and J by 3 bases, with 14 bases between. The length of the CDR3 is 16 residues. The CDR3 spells CASSQDDRINHYGYTF. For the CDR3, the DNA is TGTGCCAGCAGCCAAGACGACAGGATTAATCACTATGGCTACACCTTC.

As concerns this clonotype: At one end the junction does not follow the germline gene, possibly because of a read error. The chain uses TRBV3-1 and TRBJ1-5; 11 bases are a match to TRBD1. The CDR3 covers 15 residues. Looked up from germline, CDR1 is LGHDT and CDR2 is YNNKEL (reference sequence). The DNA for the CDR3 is TGCGCCAGCAGCCAGGGACAGGGGGGCAATCAGCCCCAGCATTTT. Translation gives CASSQGQGGNQPQHF.

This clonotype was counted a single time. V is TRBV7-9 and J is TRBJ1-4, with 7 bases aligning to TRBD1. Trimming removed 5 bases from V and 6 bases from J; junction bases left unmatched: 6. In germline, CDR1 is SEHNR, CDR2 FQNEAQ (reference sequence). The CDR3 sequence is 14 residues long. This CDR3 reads CASSLGQAYEKLFF. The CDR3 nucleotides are TGTGCCAGCAGCCTCGGACAGGCCTATGAAAAACTGTTTTTT.

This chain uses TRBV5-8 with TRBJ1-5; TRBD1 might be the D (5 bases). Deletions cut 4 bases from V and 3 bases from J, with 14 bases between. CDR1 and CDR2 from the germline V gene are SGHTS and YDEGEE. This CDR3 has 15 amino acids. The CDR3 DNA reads TGTGCCAGCAGCGCACTCCGGGGACCCAATCAGCCCCAGCATTTT. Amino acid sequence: CASSALRGPNQPQHF.

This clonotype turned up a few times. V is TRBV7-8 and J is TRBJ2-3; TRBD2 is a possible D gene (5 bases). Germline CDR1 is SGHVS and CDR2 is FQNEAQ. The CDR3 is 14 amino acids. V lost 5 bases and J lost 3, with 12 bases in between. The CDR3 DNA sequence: TGTGCCAGCAGCCCCACAGTAGCGACAGATACGCAGTATTTT. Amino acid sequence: CASSPTVATDTQYF.

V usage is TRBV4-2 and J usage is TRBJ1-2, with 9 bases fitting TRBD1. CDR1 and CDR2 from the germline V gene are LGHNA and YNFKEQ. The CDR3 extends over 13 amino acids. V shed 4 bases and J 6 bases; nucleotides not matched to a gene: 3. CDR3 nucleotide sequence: TGTGCCAGCAGCCCTGGACAGGGGCATGGCTACACCTTC. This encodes CASSPGQGHGYTF.

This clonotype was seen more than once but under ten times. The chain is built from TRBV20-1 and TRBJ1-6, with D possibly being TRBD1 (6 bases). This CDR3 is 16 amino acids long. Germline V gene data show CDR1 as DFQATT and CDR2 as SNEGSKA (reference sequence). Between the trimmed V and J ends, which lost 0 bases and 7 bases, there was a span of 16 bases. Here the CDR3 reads CSARDGGAGINSPLHF. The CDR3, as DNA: TGCAGTGCTAGAGATGGGGGGGCAGGGATCAATTCACCCCTCCACTTT.

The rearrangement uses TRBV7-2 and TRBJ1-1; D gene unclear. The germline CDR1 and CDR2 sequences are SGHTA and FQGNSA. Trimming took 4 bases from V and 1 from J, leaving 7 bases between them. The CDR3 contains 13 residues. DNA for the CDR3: TGTGCCAGCAGCTATCGTTGGAACACTGAAGCTTTCTTT. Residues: CASSYRWNTEAFF.

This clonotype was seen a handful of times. Here the CDR3 DNA reads TGTGCCAGCAGCGCTAAAGGGACCACGCAAGAGACCCAGTACTTC. This encodes CASSAKGTTQETQYF. This chain connects TRBV7-2 to TRBJ2-5; D possibly matches TRBD1 or TRBD2 (5 bases each). The V and J ends lost 5 bases and 2 bases respectively, with 15 bases between them. CDR1 and CDR2 (germline): SGHTA, FQGNSA. This CDR3 is built from 15 residues. The full variable domain, with the rest looked up from reference TRBV7-2 and TRBJ2-5, is GAGVSQSPSNKVTEKGKDVELRCDPISGHTALYWYRQSLGQGLEFLIYFQGNSAPDKSGLPSDRFSAERTGGSVSTLTIQRTQQEDSAVYLCASSAKGTTQETQYFGPGTRLLVL.

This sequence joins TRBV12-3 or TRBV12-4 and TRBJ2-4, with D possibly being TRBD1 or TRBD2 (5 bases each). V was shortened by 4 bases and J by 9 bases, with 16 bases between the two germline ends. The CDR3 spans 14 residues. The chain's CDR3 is CASSSTIHGGIQYF. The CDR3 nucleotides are TGTGCCAGCAGTTCGACGATCCATGGGGGCATTCAGTACTTC.

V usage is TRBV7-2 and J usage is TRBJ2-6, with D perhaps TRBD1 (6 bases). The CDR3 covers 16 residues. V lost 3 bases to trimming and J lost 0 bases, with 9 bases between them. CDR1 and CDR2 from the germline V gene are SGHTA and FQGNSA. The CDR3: CASSFQQGSGANVLTF. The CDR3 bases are TGTGCCAGCAGCTTTCAACAGGGCTCTGGGGCCAACGTCCTGACTTTC.

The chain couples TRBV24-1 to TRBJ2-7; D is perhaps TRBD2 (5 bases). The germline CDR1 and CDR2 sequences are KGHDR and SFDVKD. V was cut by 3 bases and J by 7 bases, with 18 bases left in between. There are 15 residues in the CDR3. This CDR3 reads CATSDGAAWPPEQYF. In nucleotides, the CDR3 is TGTGCCACCAGTGATGGAGCGGCCTGGCCCCCGGAGCAGTACTTC.

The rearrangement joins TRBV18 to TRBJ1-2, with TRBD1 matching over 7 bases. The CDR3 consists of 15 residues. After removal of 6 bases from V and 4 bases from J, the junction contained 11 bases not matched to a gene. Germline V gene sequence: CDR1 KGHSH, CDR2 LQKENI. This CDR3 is CASSPTGTAIYGYTF. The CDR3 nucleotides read TGTGCCAGCTCTCCGACCGGGACAGCGATCTATGGCTACACCTTC.

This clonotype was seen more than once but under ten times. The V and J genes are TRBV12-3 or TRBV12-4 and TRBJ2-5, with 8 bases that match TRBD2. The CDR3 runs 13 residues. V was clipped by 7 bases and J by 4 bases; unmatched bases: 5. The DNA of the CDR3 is TGTGCCAGCACCCGGGGGGGCGGAGAGACCCAGTACTTC. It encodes CASTRGGGETQYF.

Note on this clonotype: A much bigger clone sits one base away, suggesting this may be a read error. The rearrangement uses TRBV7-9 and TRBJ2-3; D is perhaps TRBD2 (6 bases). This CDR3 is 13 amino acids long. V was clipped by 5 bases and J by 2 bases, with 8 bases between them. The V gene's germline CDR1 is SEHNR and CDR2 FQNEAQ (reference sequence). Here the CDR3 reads CASSPDYTDTQYF. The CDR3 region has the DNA TGTGCCAGCAGCCCGGACTACACAGATACGCAGTATTTT.

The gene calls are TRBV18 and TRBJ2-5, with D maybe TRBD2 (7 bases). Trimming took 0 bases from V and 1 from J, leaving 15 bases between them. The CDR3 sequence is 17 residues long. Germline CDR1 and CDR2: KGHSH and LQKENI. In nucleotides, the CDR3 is TGTGCCAGCTCACCACCGTATGGGGGGGCCCCCCAAGAGACCCAGTACTTC. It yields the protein CASSPPYGGAPQETQYF. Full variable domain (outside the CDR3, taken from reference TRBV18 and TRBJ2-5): NAGVMQNPRHLVRRRGQEARLRCSPMKGHSHVYWYRQLPEEGLKFMVYLQKENIIDESGMPKERFSAEFPKEGPSILRIQQVVRGDSAAYFCASSPPYGGAPQETQYFGPGTRLLVL.

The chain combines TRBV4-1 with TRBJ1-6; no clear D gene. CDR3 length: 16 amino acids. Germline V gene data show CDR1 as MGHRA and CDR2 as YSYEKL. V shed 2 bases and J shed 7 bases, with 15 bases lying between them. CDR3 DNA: TGCGCCAGCAGCCAATGGACTGCCGACTACAATTCACCCCTCCACTTT. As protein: CASSQWTADYNSPLHF.